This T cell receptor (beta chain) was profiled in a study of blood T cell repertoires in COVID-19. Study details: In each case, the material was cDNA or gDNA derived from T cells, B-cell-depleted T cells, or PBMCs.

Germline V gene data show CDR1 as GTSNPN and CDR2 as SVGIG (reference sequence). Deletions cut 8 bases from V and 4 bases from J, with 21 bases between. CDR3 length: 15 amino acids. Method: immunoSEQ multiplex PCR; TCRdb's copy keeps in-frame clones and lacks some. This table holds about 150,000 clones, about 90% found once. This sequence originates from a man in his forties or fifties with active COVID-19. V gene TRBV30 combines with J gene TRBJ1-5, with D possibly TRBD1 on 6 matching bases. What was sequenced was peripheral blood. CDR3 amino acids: CAARHDGQGNQPQHF. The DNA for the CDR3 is TGTGCCGCAAGACACGACGGGCAGGGGAATCAGCCCCAGCATTTT.